This T cell receptor (beta chain) was captured in a study of cytomegalovirus exposure and HLA in healthy donors. Study findings and constraints: HLA-A and HLA-B allele assignments for most subjects were reportedly predicted accurately using TCR beta sequences. Prior analysis indicated that the majority of TCR beta V segments exhibited productivity approximately 90% or approximately 30% of the time. Later work associated roughly 15,000 TCR beta sequences with HLA alleles at 0.05 false discovery rate.

Concerning this clone: Antigen: not known.

Per the germline V gene, CDR1 is SGDLS and CDR2 is YYNGEE. Trimming cost V 0 bases and J 10 bases; bases outside gene matches: 4. The CDR3 has 13 residues. The PCR contained 60 Vbeta and 13 Jbeta primers. The assay was immunoSEQ multiplex PCR, and TCRdb's table has in-frame clones only and misses some. The data hold around 190,000 clones, with under 85% observed a single time. V is TRBV9 and J is TRBJ1-1; 9 nucleotides align to TRBD1. Sequencing used PBMCs. This clonotype was obtained from a woman aged 18-29 years in good health and CMV-seronegative. The CDR3 coding sequence is TGTGCCAGCAGCGTAGAGGTGGACAGGGGAGCTTTCTTT. It codes for CASSVEVDRGAFF.